The next 8 T cell receptor beta chains were all read from a single sample in a study of T cells in Graves' hyperthyroidism and ophthalmopathy. The TCR beta CDR3 regions underwent amplification using RNA transcripts as the source. First-round RT-PCR of the TCR CDR3 relied on the HTBI primer set. MiXCR was run by TCRdb on the multiplex PCR reads, yielding one entry per CDR3 protein. This table has hundreds of thousands of distinct CDR3 sequences, roughly 15% appearing once. Sequenced material: blood. Every receptor here comes from a woman younger than 30 with Graves' hyperthyroidism.

This clonotype was counted between two and nine times. This chain uses TRBV29-1 with TRBJ2-1; TRBD1 is a possible D gene (6 bases). Germline V gene sequence: CDR1 SQVTM, CDR2 ANQGSEA. V lost 5 bases and J lost 9, with 14 bases in between. This CDR3 comprises 12 residues. The CDR3 DNA follows: TGCAGCGTTCTCTGGGGGCCCGGTGAGCAGTTCTTC. This sequence encodes CSVLWGPGEQFF.

The chain couples TRBV20-1 to TRBJ2-3, with 11 bases that match TRBD2. Germline values: CDR1 DFQATT, CDR2 SNEGSKA (reference sequence). V shed 1 base, J shed 11 bases, and the junction held 8 bases outside the gene matches. CDR3 size: 14 residues. The CDR3 DNA reads TGCAGTGCTAGAGTGACTAGCGGGGACTGGGGGCAGTATTTT. This translates into CSARVTSGDWGQYF.

V gene TRBV6-5 combines with J gene TRBJ1-2; TRBD1 matches 7 bases. The CDR3 consists of 15 residues. The V and J ends lost 4 bases and 4 bases, in that order; junction bases with no gene match: 9. CDR1 is MNHEY and CDR2 is SVGAGI in the germline V gene. CDR3 bases: TGTGCCAGCAGTTCACGACAGGGTAGGGGCTATGGCTACACCTTC. Encoded protein: CASSSRQGRGYGYTF.

The table lists this clonotype with many counts. The gene calls are TRBV12-3 or TRBV12-4 and TRBJ2-1; 9 bases are shared with TRBD2. The junction had 10 bases not matched to a gene; V was cut back by 4 bases and J by 9 bases. The length of the CDR3 is 15 residues. The CDR3 nucleotides are TGTGCCAGCAGTTCCGATCGCGGGAGGGCCGTTGAGCAGTTCTTC. It encodes CASSSDRGRAVEQFF.

This clonotype has a handful of counts. The J gene is TRBJ2-1, the V gene TRBV20-1; unclear D gene. The CDR3 runs 11 residues. V was pared by 4 bases and J by 14 bases, with 15 bases between. The germline V gene has CDR1 DFQATT and CDR2 SNEGSKA (reference sequence). CDR3: CSAMVNTRKFF. The CDR3 DNA reads as TGCAGTGCTATGGTGAACACCAGGAAGTTCTTC.

This clonotype was seen at least ten times. This chain joins TRBV7-9 and TRBJ2-7; possibly TRBD2 for D (6 bases). The CDR3 length is 13 residues. Trimming took 4 bases from V and 3 from J, leaving 10 bases between them. Germline V CDR1 and CDR2: SEHNR, FQNEAQ (reference sequence). CDR3 sequence: CASSSDYRYEQYF. The CDR3 DNA sequence: TGTGCCAGCAGCTCGGACTACCGCTACGAGCAGTACTTC.

This clonotype has only a few counts. The rearrangement links TRBV28 to TRBJ2-2; possibly TRBD2 for D (5 bases). Germline V gives CDR1 MDHEN, CDR2 SYDVKM. This CDR3 has 17 amino acids. V dropped 6 bases and J dropped 1 base, with 18 bases sitting between them. The CDR3 sequence: CASSPSPWRVNTGELFF. The CDR3 bases are TGTGCCAGCAGCCCTTCCCCATGGCGGGTGAACACCGGGGAGCTGTTTTTT. Filled out from reference TRBV28 and TRBJ2-2, the complete variable domain reads DVKVTQSSRYLVKRTGEKVFLECVQDMDHENMFWYRQDPGLGLRLIYFSYDVKMKEKGDIPEGYSVSREKKERFSLILESASTNQTSMYLCASSPSPWRVNTGELFFGEGSRLTVL.

Ten or more counts support this clonotype. The rearrangement links TRBV24-1 to TRBJ2-7; no clear D. Germline V gene lookup returns CDR1 KGHDR and CDR2 SFDVKD. The CDR3 loop spans 11 amino acids. Trimming pared 0 bases from V and 4 bases from J, leaving 0 bases between. CDR3 nucleotides: TGTGCCACCAGTGATTTGTACGAGCAGTACTTC. Its translation is CATSDLYEQYF.